What follows are 16 T cell receptor beta chains derived from one specimen sequenced in a study of shared clonotypes between healthy human individuals (dated by TCRdb to 2020 to 2021). Libraries were made using the immunoSEQ multiplex PCR assay. This immuneACCESS table, as held by TCRdb, lists in-frame sequences with V and J called but not all clones. Of the missing ones, under half trace to an unresolved V gene in checked studies; the others have no known cause. Present in this sample are fewer than 700,000 clones, roughly four fifths of which were seen just once. The ten largest clones take up about 12% of the sample. Sequenced input: PBMCs. The receptors here all came from a woman aged 40 to 49 in good health. Some clones in this sample may be carry-over from other donors' samples.

This clone occurred many times. The chain carries TRBV15 and TRBJ2-2, with 7 bases aligning to TRBD1. The CDR3 is made up of 14 amino acids. With 6 bases clipped from V and 3 bases from J, the junction kept 4 bases outside the gene matches. Germline values: CDR1 LNHNV, CDR2 YYDKDF (reference sequence). The CDR3 protein is CATRSDRDTGELFF. The CDR3 DNA is TGTGCCACCAGGAGCGACAGGGACACCGGGGAGCTGTTTTTT.

The chain uses TRBV18 and TRBJ2-5, with unresolved D. V lost 1 base and J lost 3, with 18 bases in between. The germline V gene encodes CDR1 KGHSH and CDR2 LQKENI. The CDR3 runs to 17 residues. In DNA, the CDR3 is TGTGCCAGCTCACCACAGACCGGGCCCCCCGGCAAAGAGACCCAGTACTTC. Translated, it gives CASSPQTGPPGKETQYF.

This rearrangement joins TRBV5-4 to TRBJ1-4; 10 bases align to TRBD1. With V trimmed by 3 bases and J by 7 bases, 6 bases remained unmatched. Germline V lookup: CDR1 SGHNT, CDR2 YYREEE (reference sequence). The CDR3 is made up of 15 amino acids. The CDR3 region has the DNA TGTGCCAGCAGCTCCCCCGGGACAGGGGTTGAAAAACTGTTTTTT. Its protein is CASSSPGTGVEKLFF.

V usage is TRBV5-1 and J usage is TRBJ2-7; 10 nucleotides match TRBD2. CDR1 SGHRS and CDR2 YFSETQ come from the germline V gene. J was trimmed by 3 bases and V by 2 bases; bases with no gene match: 2. The CDR3 length is 14 residues. This chain's CDR3 is CASSFTSGIYEQYF. DNA of the CDR3: TGCGCCAGCAGCTTTACTAGCGGGATCTACGAGCAGTACTTC.

This clone has only a few counts. The CDR3: CASSVKGEQYF. The CDR3 coding sequence is TGTGCCAGCAGCGTGAAGGGGGAGCAGTACTTC. The chain is built from TRBV2 and TRBJ2-7; tentatively, D is TRBD1 (5 bases). The V end lost 6 bases, the J end lost 7 bases, and 10 bases lay between the germline ends. This CDR3 region has 11 residues. Germline CDR1 and CDR2: SNHLY and FYNNEI.

In the case of this clone: It may be a read error: a sequence one base away is much more abundant. This same CDR3 is encoded by further DNA sequences in the sample. The rearrangement links TRBV19 to TRBJ2-1; D ambiguous. This CDR3 is built from 14 residues. The V end was cut by 3 bases, the J end by 6 bases, with 12 bases between. CDR1 LNHDA and CDR2 SQIVND come from the germline V gene (reference sequence). The CDR3 loop reads CASSISTEANEQFF. For the CDR3, the DNA is TGTGCCAGTAGTATTTCTACTGAGGCCAATGAGCAGTTCTTC. Drawing the rest from reference TRBV19 and TRBJ2-1, the complete variable domain is DGGITQSPKYLFRKEGQNVTLSCEQNLNHDAMYWYRQDPGQGLRLIYYSQIVNDFQKGDIAEGYSVSREKKESFPLTVTSAQKNPTAFYLCASSISTEANEQFFGPGTRLTVL.

The V gene is TRBV2, the J gene TRBJ1-5, with D uncertain. The ends were cut back, 1 base at V and 7 bases at J, with 11 bases in the middle. The CDR3 contains 14 residues. Germline lookup yields CDR1 SNHLY and CDR2 FYNNEI. CDR3 in DNA: TGTGCCAGCAGTGAAGTTAGGGCAGTACAGCCCCAGCATTTT. Translation gives CASSEVRAVQPQHF.

This rearrangement joins TRBV7-2 to TRBJ1-2; D remains ambiguous. Germline V lookup: CDR1 SGHTA, CDR2 FQGNSA. V dropped 1 base and J dropped 4 bases, with 16 bases sitting between them. This CDR3 region has 16 residues. In nucleotides, the CDR3 is TGTGCCAGCAGCTTAGAATCAGGCGTCAAGTTCTATGGCTACACCTTC. Its translation: CASSLESGVKFYGYTF.

The V gene is TRBV10-3, the J gene TRBJ1-6; 7 bases line up with TRBD1. Germline V gene data show CDR1 as ENHRY and CDR2 as SYGVKD. The CDR3 runs to 13 residues. With 11 bases clipped from V and 10 bases from J, the junction kept 11 bases outside the gene matches. The CDR3 region has the DNA TGTGCCCACGGGGCTACAGGGGACTCACCCCTCCACTTT. Its protein product is CAHGATGDSPLHF.

Remarks on this clone: A far larger clone is off by one base, so a read error is likely. The sample carries other DNA sequences with the same CDR3. The chain couples TRBV28 to TRBJ1-4; D uncertain. CDR1 is MDHEN, CDR2 SYDVKM, per germline. This CDR3 is 11 amino acids long. This CDR3 reads CASSLNEKLFF. CDR3 bases: TGTGCCAGCAGTTTAAATGAGAAACTGTTTTTT.

The J gene is TRBJ1-1, the V gene TRBV12-2. TRBV12-2 is marked as a pseudogene. The CDR3 length is 14 residues. The CDR3 sequence: CASRFRAEGTEAFF. DNA for the CDR3: TGTGCAAGTCGCTTCAGGGCGGAGGGCACTGAAGCTTTCTTT.

The chain is built from TRBV2 and TRBJ2-5; D is uncertain. Gene TRBJ2-7 matches the end of the DNA better, so the J call may be wrong. CDR1 and CDR2 (germline): SNHLY, FYNNEI. CDR3 length: 12 amino acids. CDR3 coding DNA: TGTGCCAGCAGTGTTCGGCAGTACGAGCAGTACTTC. It is translated as CASSVRQYEQYF.

This clone has just one count. One base away lies a much larger clone, so this may be a sequencing read error. V usage is TRBV7-9 and J usage is TRBJ2-5, with 11 bases fitting TRBD1. Germline-derived CDR1 and CDR2 are SEHNR and FQNEAQ (reference sequence). The junction had 3 bases not matched to a gene; V was cut back by 5 bases and J by 4 bases. The CDR3 totals 14 residues. The CDR3: CASSTGTGGETQYF. Written as DNA, the CDR3 is TGTGCCAGCAGCACCGGGACAGGGGGAGAGACCCAGTACTTC.

The chain recombines TRBV28 with TRBJ2-3, with D possibly being TRBD1 or TRBD2 (5 bases each). V lost 7 bases and J 5 bases, leaving 19 bases between the germline ends. This CDR3 is 15 amino acids long. Germline V gene lookup returns CDR1 MDHEN and CDR2 SYDVKM. Written as DNA, the CDR3 is TGTGCCAGCACCTCTCCAAGGGGCAGCGGAGATACGCAGTATTTT. This sequence encodes CASTSPRGSGDTQYF.

The chain combines TRBV30 with TRBJ1-2; the match to TRBD1 covers 8 bases. CDR1 and CDR2 from the germline V gene are GTSNPN and SVGIG (reference sequence). The CDR3 contains 13 residues. The ends lost 5 bases at V and 1 base at J; junction bases unmatched: 3. The CDR3 DNA is TGTGCCTGGGGGGACAGGCTTAACTATGGCTACACCTTC. It specifies CAWGDRLNYGYTF.

The chain combines TRBV20-1 with TRBJ2-7; D unclear. Per the germline V gene, CDR1 is DFQATT and CDR2 is SNEGSKA (reference sequence). V dropped 5 bases and J dropped 5 bases, with 10 bases sitting between them. The CDR3 length is 11 residues. The CDR3 nucleotides are TGCAGTGCTTGCCGGGCCGACGAGCAGTACTTC. This sequence encodes CSACRADEQYF.